The 4 T cell receptor beta chains below were found in one sample sequenced in a study of blood T cell repertoires in COVID-19. Generated by immunoSEQ multiplex PCR, the TCRdb table keeps only in-frame clones and is missing some. The sample has 150,000 to 200,000 clones; more than 65% are singletons. Source material: PBMCs or T cells enriched from blood (not recorded which). The receptor source for this set is a man in his fifties who had recovered from COVID-19.

This clone was found a few times. This sequence joins TRBV5-1 and TRBJ1-1; TRBD1 matches at 9 bases. The CDR3 length is 15 residues. The germline CDR1 and CDR2 sequences are SGHRS and YFSETQ. The J segment lost 3 bases and the V segment lost 0 bases, leaving 3 bases of the junction unmatched. The DNA for the CDR3 is TGCGCCAGCAGCTTGGGGGGACAGGGTGACACTGAAGCTTTCTTT. This sequence encodes CASSLGGQGDTEAFF.

The chain recombines TRBV25-1 with TRBJ1-1; weak D call: TRBD1 (5 bases). Germline CDR1 MGHDK, CDR2 SYGVNS. V was pared by 2 bases and J by 6 bases, with 16 bases between. This CDR3 is built from 15 residues. The CDR3 loop reads CASSEPAGGEPEAFF. In nucleotides, the CDR3 is TGTGCCAGCAGTGAACCCGCCGGAGGGGAGCCTGAAGCTTTCTTT.

The gene calls are TRBV6-1 and TRBJ1-2, with 10 bases matching TRBD1. Germline V gives CDR1 MNHNS, CDR2 SASEGT. The CDR3 covers 18 residues. The junction had 13 bases not matched to a gene; V was cut back by 4 bases and J by 2 bases. The CDR3 DNA is TGTGCCAGCAGTGGAATGGGACAGGGGACCTCAATGAACTATGGCTACACCTTC. Protein product: CASSGMGQGTSMNYGYTF.

The chain joins TRBV9 to TRBJ2-1; tentative D call: TRBD2 (6 bases). The V end was cut by 6 bases, the J end by 3 bases, with 13 bases between. Germline V gene data show CDR1 as SGDLS and CDR2 as YYNGEE. The CDR3 is 14 amino acids. Written as DNA, the CDR3 is TGTGCCAGCAACCGGGACTCCCTCTACAATGAGCAGTTCTTC. Its protein product is CASNRDSLYNEQFF. Using reference TRBV9 and TRBJ2-1 for the parts outside the CDR3, the full variable domain is DSGVTQTPKHLITATGQRVTLRCSPRSGDLSVYWYQQSLDQGLQFLIQYYNGEERAKGNILERFSAQQFPDLHSELNLSSLELGDSALYFCASNRDSLYNEQFFGPGTRLTVL.